The 5 T cell receptor beta chains listed next were all sequenced from one sample in a study of glioma-infiltrating T cells. The iRepertoire nested amplicon-rescue multiplex PCR amplified TCR alpha and beta CDR3s from RNA. TCRdb called the multiplex PCR reads again in MiXCR, with one record for every CDR3 protein. There are about 140,000 distinct CDR3 sequences in the sample; approximately 40% occur only once, and over 15% lies in the top ten. Sequencing was carried out using glioma tissue, nonneoplastic brain tissue, or PBMCs (not recorded which). Receptors originate from a human donor with low-grade glioma or glioblastoma, undergoing nonglioma brain surgery, or in good health (not recorded which).

The rearrangement links TRBV6-6 to TRBJ2-1; 10 bases map to TRBD2. The CDR3 is 16 residues long. Germline trimming cut 2 bases from V and 7 bases from J; bases unmatched to any gene: 8. The germline V gene has CDR1 MNHNY and CDR2 SVGAGI (reference sequence). CDR3 protein: CASSYHLLAGRNEQFF. For the CDR3, the DNA is TGTGCCAGCAGTTACCATCTACTAGCGGGACGGAATGAGCAGTTCTTC.

This clonotype was detected only a few times. This rearrangement joins TRBV6-6 to TRBJ2-1, with 8 bases that match TRBD2. Per the germline V gene, CDR1 is MNHNY and CDR2 is SVGAGI (reference sequence). CDR3 length: 16 amino acids. Trimming removed 2 bases from V and 7 bases from J; junction bases left unmatched: 10. CDR3: CASSYMGGLARNEQFF. The CDR3 nucleotides are TGTGCCAGCAGTTACATGGGCGGACTAGCAAGGAATGAGCAGTTCTTC.

In this sample, this clonotype turned up a few times. A junction boundary mismatches the germline segment, possibly from a read error. DNA for the CDR3: TGTGCCACCAGCGGAGGACTAGCGGGAGCAAAAGACTTC. Translation: CATSGGLAGAKDF. The V and J genes are TRBV15 and TRBJ2-5, with 13 bases identical to TRBD2. The CDR3 runs to 13 residues. The germline V gene has CDR1 LNHNV and CDR2 YYDKDF (reference sequence). The full variable domain, with the rest looked up from reference TRBV15 and TRBJ2-5, is DAMVIQNPRYQVTQFGKPVTLSCSQTLNHNVMYWYQQKSSQAPKLLFHYYDKDFNNEADTPDNFQSRRPNTSFCFLDIRSPGLGDTAMYLCATSGGLAGAKDFGPGTRLLVL.

The chain couples TRBV20-1 to TRBJ1-1; D remains ambiguous. This CDR3 is 11 amino acids long. The V gene's germline CDR1 is DFQATT and CDR2 SNEGSKA (reference sequence). Between the trimmed V and J ends, which lost 8 bases and 6 bases, there was a span of 13 bases. The CDR3 here is CSTTREAEAFF. The CDR3 DNA reads TGCAGTACTACAAGGGAAGCTGAAGCTTTCTTT.

In this sample, this clonotype turned up a few times. This rearrangement joins TRBV6-2 or TRBV6-3 to TRBJ2-7, with 8 bases identical to TRBD2. The CDR3 spans 14 residues. Germline loops: CDR1 MNHEY, CDR2 SVGEGT. After removal of 7 bases from V and 5 bases from J, the junction contained 10 bases not matched to a gene. In nucleotides, the CDR3 is TGTGCCAGCAACCCAGCGGGAGTGGTCCACGAGCAGTACTTC. Translating gives CASNPAGVVHEQYF.